This TCR beta chain was observed in a study of blood T cell repertoires in COVID-19. Study-level background: Sources were T cells, B-cell-depleted T cells, or PBMCs; the material itself was cDNA or gDNA.

In the original workflow: Nucleated cell number was recorded as an estimate derived from reference gene primer amplification. Measured with immunoSEQ multiplex PCR; TCRdb has only the in-frame clones, and not every one. That table furnishes V, J and clone size, whereas the DNA furnished D and trimming. The table lists about 280,000 clones, 85% of them singletons. The junction had 4 bases not matched to a gene; V was cut back by 0 bases and J by 8 bases. The CDR3 consists of 14 residues. CDR1 and CDR2 from the germline V gene are SGHRS and YFSETQ. What was sequenced was peripheral blood. The TCR sequence derives from a human donor in a cohort sampled during active COVID-19. The chain employs TRBV5-1 and TRBJ2-1; 8 bases match TRBD2. CDR3 DNA sequence: TGCGCCAGCAGCTTGGCCAGCGGGAGTGATGAGCAGTTCTTC. Amino acids: CASSLASGSDEQFF.